These 12 T cell receptor beta chains share one sample of origin, sequenced in a study of blood T cell repertoires in COVID-19. Using immunoSEQ multiplex PCR, the repertoire was profiled, and TCRdb retains in-frame clones only, with some absent. The table records approximately 210,000 clones, almost 85% of them present only once. Material: peripheral blood. The receptors derive from an older woman with active or convalescent COVID-19.

Only a few counts were recorded for this clone. The chain uses TRBV4-1 and TRBJ1-1; D possibly corresponds to TRBD1 (6 bases). Trimming removed 4 bases at V and 0 bases at J, with 24 bases between. There are 19 residues in the CDR3. Germline V lookup: CDR1 MGHRA, CDR2 YSYEKL. CDR3 coding DNA: TGCGCCAGCAGCCTCCCCTCCGGGGGGCCCCAAAGAATGAACACTGAAGCTTTCTTT. Encoded protein: CASSLPSGGPQRMNTEAFF.

V gene TRBV19 combines with J gene TRBJ2-2; the match to TRBD1 covers 9 bases. V was clipped by 7 bases and J by 6 bases; unmatched bases: 6. The CDR3 loop spans 14 amino acids. Germline lookup yields CDR1 LNHDA and CDR2 SQIVND (reference sequence). CDR3 nucleotides: TGTGCCAGTAAACAGGGGGCGGCCGCCGGGGAGCTGTTTTTT. It encodes CASKQGAAAGELFF. The entire variable domain, with the rest obtained from reference TRBV19 and TRBJ2-2, is as follows: DGGITQSPKYLFRKEGQNVTLSCEQNLNHDAMYWYRQDPGQGLRLIYYSQIVNDFQKGDIAEGYSVSREKKESFPLTVTSAQKNPTAFYLCASKQGAAAGELFFGEGSRLTVL.

V is TRBV6-2 or TRBV6-3 and J is TRBJ1-2, with unresolved D. Trimming took off 0 bases at V and 8 bases at J, with 22 bases between the two ends. Germline V CDR1 and CDR2: MNHEY, SVGEGT. This CDR3 has 17 amino acids. CDR3 nucleotides: TGTGCCAGCAGTTACTCGGAGGCTTCGGGGTTTTGGAAGGGCTACACCTTC. As protein: CASSYSEASGFWKGYTF.

The chain carries TRBV5-6 and TRBJ2-1; TRBD2 matches 14 bases. This CDR3 is 17 amino acids long. Germline loops: CDR1 SGHDT, CDR2 YYEEEE. V trimming: 3 bases; J trimming: 2 bases; junction bases outside the gene matches: 4. This chain's CDR3 is CASSWGTSGSPYNEQFF. The CDR3 DNA reads as TGTGCCAGCAGCTGGGGGACTAGCGGGAGTCCCTACAATGAGCAGTTCTTC.

The V and J genes are TRBV18 and TRBJ1-1, with D uncertain. V was shortened by 3 bases and J by 0 bases, with 5 bases between the two germline ends. CDR3 length: 13 residues. Per germline, CDR1 KGHSH and CDR2 LQKENI. Here the CDR3 DNA reads TGTGCCAGCTCACCTTATCTGAACACTGAAGCTTTCTTT. It encodes CASSPYLNTEAFF.

V gene TRBV6-1 combines with J gene TRBJ1-4; a possible D gene is TRBD1 (5 bases). This CDR3 has 15 amino acids. Germline CDR1 reads MNHNS; CDR2 reads SASEGT. Trimming stripped 3 bases from V and 3 bases from J, with 11 bases between. The CDR3: CASSESRVANEKLFF. The CDR3 nucleotides are TGTGCCAGCAGTGAGAGCAGGGTCGCTAATGAAAAACTGTTTTTT.

The V call is TRBV27, the J call TRBJ2-7, with TRBD1 matching 7 bases. With V trimmed by 10 bases and J by 2 bases, 14 bases remained unmatched. The CDR3 contains 15 residues. The germline CDR1 and CDR2 sequences are MNHEY and SMNVEV (reference sequence). The CDR3 is CATQSSWDSPYEQYF. The CDR3 DNA reads as TGTGCCACACAGTCGAGTTGGGACAGCCCCTACGAGCAGTACTTC.

This clone was counted a single time. The V and J genes are TRBV7-9 and TRBJ2-1; TRBD2 matches 11 bases. The CDR3 runs 17 residues. V gave up 6 bases and J gave up 6 bases; unmatched junction bases: 13. Looked up from germline, CDR1 is SEHNR and CDR2 is FQNEAQ (reference sequence). In DNA, the CDR3 is TGTGCCAGCAGATCTAGACTAGCGGGGAGACGTGGCAATGAGCAGTTCTTC. Translated, it gives CASRSRLAGRRGNEQFF.

V is TRBV9 and J is TRBJ1-1; 8 nucleotides match TRBD1. The germline gives CDR1 SGDLS, CDR2 YYNGEE. CDR3 size: 15 residues. J was trimmed by 6 bases and V by 3 bases; bases with no gene match: 10. CDR3 DNA sequence: TGTGCCAGCAGCGCGGGGGGACAGGCAGCCGCTGAAGCTTTCTTT. It codes for CASSAGGQAAAEAFF.

The CDR3 here is CASSLDGSLNYGYTF. The CDR3 region has the DNA TGCGCCAGCAGCTTGGACGGGAGCCTCAACTATGGCTACACCTTC. The chain has TRBV5-1 and TRBJ1-2, with no clear D. Germline V CDR1 and CDR2: SGHRS, YFSETQ. The CDR3 runs to 15 residues. Trimming pared 0 bases from V and 2 bases from J, leaving 11 bases between.

This clone has just a few counts. The chain links TRBV6-1 to TRBJ1-6, with 7 bases matching TRBD1. The length of the CDR3 is 20 residues. The germline V gene has CDR1 MNHNS and CDR2 SASEGT. J gave up 0 bases and V 0 bases, and 11 bases lay outside the gene matches. CDR3 nucleotide sequence: TGTGCCAGCAGTGAAGCGACCCCGCACAGGGGAAACTCCTATAATTCACCCCTCCACTTT. This sequence encodes CASSEATPHRGNSYNSPLHF.

The chain employs TRBV13 and TRBJ2-7; 7 bases line up with TRBD2. Looked up from germline, CDR1 is PRHDT and CDR2 is FYEKMQ (reference sequence). The V segment lost 2 bases and the J segment 3 bases; nucleotides outside the gene matches: 4. This CDR3 is 14 amino acids long. The CDR3 region is CASSLTLAVYEQYF. The DNA for the CDR3 is TGTGCCAGCAGCTTAACTCTAGCGGTCTACGAGCAGTACTTC.